Sequencing of this T cell receptor beta chain was carried out in a study of cytomegalovirus exposure and HLA in healthy donors. This clone has just a few counts. Between the trimmed V and J ends, which lost 8 bases and 5 bases, there was a span of 10 bases. The CDR3 loop spans 12 amino acids. Germline loops: CDR1 SGHTA, CDR2 FQGNSA. PCR used 60 Vbeta primers and 13 Jbeta primers. Only in-frame clones appear in the TCRdb table, and some are missing; sequencing was by immunoSEQ multiplex PCR. The data show some 210,000 clones, about 80% seen once. The specimen was PBMCs. The chain uses TRBV7-2 and TRBJ2-1; a possible D gene is TRBD2 (6 bases). This receptor was identified in a woman aged 45-65 years in good health and CMV-seropositive. The CDR3 spells CASLDYHNEQFF. The DNA for the CDR3 is TGTGCCAGCTTGGACTATCACAATGAGCAGTTCTTC.